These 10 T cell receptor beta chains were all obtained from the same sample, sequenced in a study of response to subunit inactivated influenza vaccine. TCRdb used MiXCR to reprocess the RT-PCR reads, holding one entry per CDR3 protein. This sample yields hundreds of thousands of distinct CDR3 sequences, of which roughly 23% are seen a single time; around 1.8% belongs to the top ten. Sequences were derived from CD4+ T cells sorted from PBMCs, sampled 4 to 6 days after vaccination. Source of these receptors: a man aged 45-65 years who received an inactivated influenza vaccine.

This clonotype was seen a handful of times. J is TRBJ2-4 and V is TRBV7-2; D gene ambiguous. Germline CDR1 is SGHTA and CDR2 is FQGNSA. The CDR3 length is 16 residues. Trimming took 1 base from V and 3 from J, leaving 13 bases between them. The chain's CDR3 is CASSLVGGDLKNIQYF. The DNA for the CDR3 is TGTGCCAGCAGCTTAGTCGGTGGAGACCTCAAAAACATTCAGTACTTC.

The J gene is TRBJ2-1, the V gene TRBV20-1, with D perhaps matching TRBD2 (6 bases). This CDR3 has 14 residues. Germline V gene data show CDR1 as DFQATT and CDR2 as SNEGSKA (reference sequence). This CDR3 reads CTPFLASPYNEQFF. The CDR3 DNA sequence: TGCACCCCGTTCCTAGCGAGTCCCTACAATGAGCAGTTCTTC.

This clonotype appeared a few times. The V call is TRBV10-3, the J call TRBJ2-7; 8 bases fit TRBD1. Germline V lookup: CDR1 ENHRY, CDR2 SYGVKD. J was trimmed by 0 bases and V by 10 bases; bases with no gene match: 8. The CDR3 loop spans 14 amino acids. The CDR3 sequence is CATKGTGSSYEQYF. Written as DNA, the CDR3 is TGTGCCACGAAAGGGACAGGAAGCTCCTACGAGCAGTACTTC.

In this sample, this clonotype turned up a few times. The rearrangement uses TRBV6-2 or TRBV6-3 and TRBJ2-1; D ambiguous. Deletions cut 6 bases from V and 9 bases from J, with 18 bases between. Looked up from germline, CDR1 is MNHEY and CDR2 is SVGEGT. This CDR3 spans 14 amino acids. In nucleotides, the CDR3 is TGTGCCAGCAGGGAACGAGGTCGATCCAGTGAGCAGTTCTTC. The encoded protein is CASRERGRSSEQFF.

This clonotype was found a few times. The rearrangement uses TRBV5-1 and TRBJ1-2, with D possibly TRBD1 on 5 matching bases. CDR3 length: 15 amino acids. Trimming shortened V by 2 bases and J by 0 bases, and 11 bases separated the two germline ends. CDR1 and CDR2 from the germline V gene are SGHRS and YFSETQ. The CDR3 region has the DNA TGCGCCAGCAGCTTTTCAAGGGACCCTAACTATGGCTACACCTTC. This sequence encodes CASSFSRDPNYGYTF.

CDR3 region: CASSSGQGATLGEQYF. CDR3 nucleotide sequence: TGTGCCAGCAGTTCAGGACAGGGGGCCACACTCGGCGAGCAGTACTTC. The rearrangement uses TRBV28 and TRBJ2-7, with TRBD1 identical over 11 bases. CDR3 length equals 16 residues. Germline trimming cut 4 bases from V and 6 bases from J; bases unmatched to any gene: 11. Germline-derived CDR1 and CDR2 are MDHEN and SYDVKM. Looking up the rest from reference TRBV28 and TRBJ2-7 gives the full variable domain: DVKVTQSSRYLVKRTGEKVFLECVQDMDHENMFWYRQDPGLGLRLIYFSYDVKMKEKGDIPEGYSVSREKKERFSLILESASTNQTSMYLCASSSGQGATLGEQYFGPGTRLTVT.

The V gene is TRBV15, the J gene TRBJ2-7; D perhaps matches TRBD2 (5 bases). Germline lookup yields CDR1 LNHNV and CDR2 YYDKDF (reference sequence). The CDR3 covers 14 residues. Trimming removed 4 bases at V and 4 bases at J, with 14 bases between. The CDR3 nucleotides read TGTGCCACCAGCAACCGGTCACCGGGGTACGAGCAGTACTTC. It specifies CATSNRSPGYEQYF.

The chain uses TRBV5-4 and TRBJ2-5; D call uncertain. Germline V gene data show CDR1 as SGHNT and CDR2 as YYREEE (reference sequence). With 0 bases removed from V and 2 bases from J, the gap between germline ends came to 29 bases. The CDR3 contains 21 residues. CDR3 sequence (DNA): TGTGCCAGCAGCTTGGGTCCGTCCAGGCTCTCGGCAGAGGAAGGGCAAGAGACCCAGTACTTC. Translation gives CASSLGPSRLSAEEGQETQYF.

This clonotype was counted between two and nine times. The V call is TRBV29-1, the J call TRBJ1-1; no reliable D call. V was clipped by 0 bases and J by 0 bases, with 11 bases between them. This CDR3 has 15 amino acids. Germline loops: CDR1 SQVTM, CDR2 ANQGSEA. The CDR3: CSVEDRGVLNTEAFF. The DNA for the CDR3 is TGCAGCGTTGAAGATCGAGGTGTACTGAACACTGAAGCTTTCTTT. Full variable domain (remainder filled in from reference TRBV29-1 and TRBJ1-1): SAVISQKPSRDICQRGTSLTIQCQVDSQVTMMFWYRQQPGQSLTLIATANQGSEATYESGFVIDKFPISRPNLTFSTLTVSNMSPEDSSIYLCSVEDRGVLNTEAFFGQGTRLTVV.

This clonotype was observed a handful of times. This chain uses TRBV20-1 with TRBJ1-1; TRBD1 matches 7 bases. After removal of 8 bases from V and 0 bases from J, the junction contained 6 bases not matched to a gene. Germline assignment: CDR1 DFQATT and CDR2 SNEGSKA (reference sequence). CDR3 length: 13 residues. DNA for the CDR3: TGCAGTATGACCGGGACAGTGAACACTGAAGCTTTCTTT. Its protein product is CSMTGTVNTEAFF.